This passage covers 11 T cell receptor beta chains from one sample sequenced in a study of T cell responses to AZD1222 COVID-19 vaccine. The repertoire was sequenced with immunoSEQ multiplex PCR; TCRdb's copy has only in-frame clones and lacks some. The data contain around 100,000 clones, approximately 90% of them singletons. The material was peripheral blood, obtained on day 0 of AZD1222 vaccination. These receptors were taken from an adult in good health.

The chain has TRBV11-2 and TRBJ2-3; TRBD1 or TRBD2 may be the D gene (6 bases each). V dropped 4 bases and J dropped 7 bases, with 12 bases sitting between them. In germline, CDR1 is SGHAT, CDR2 FQNNGV. The CDR3 spans 13 residues. This CDR3 reads CASSYPGAYTQYF. CDR3 DNA: TGTGCCAGCAGCTACCCGGGGGCGTATACGCAGTATTTT.

The rearrangement joins TRBV27 to TRBJ2-7, with D uncertain. The CDR3 sequence is 14 residues long. The V gene lost 0 bases and the J gene lost 2 bases, with 8 bases spanning the gap. In germline, CDR1 is MNHEY, CDR2 SMNVEV (reference sequence). The CDR3 sequence is CASSLSSYAYEQYF. Written as DNA, the CDR3 is TGTGCCAGCAGTTTATCGTCCTATGCCTACGAGCAGTACTTC.

The gene calls are TRBV19 and TRBJ1-2; D is undetermined. V was clipped by 7 bases and J by 0 bases, with 12 bases between them. The CDR3 length is 14 residues. Germline V CDR1 and CDR2: LNHDA, SQIVND (reference sequence). DNA of the CDR3: TGTGCCAGTAAACCGGCGGTGACTAACTATGGCTACACCTTC. Amino acid sequence: CASKPAVTNYGYTF.

This clone has more than one count but fewer than ten. The V and J genes are TRBV5-1 and TRBJ1-4; D not resolved. The CDR3 contains 14 residues. V was pared by 4 bases and J by 7 bases, with 14 bases between. Germline CDR1 is SGHRS and CDR2 is YFSETQ. The CDR3 sequence is CASSPDRRGEKLFF. CDR3 DNA sequence: TGCGCCAGCAGCCCGGATCGGCGGGGTGAAAAACTGTTTTTT. Based on the CDR3 plus reference TRBV5-1 and TRBJ1-4, the full variable domain is KAGVTQTPRYLIKTRGQQVTLSCSPISGHRSVSWYQQTPGQGLQFLFEYFSETQRNKGNFPGRFSGRQFSNSRSEMNVSTLELGDSALYLCASSPDRRGEKLFFGSGTQLSVL.

This chain joins TRBV28 and TRBJ2-1; the D gene is possibly TRBD2 (7 bases). V was shortened by 4 bases and J by 0 bases, with 19 bases between the two germline ends. This CDR3 is 18 amino acids long. Looked up from germline, CDR1 is MDHEN and CDR2 is SYDVKM. The CDR3 bases are TGTGCCAGCAGTTCCTTTGGGGGGGCCCACCTCTCCTACAATGAGCAGTTCTTC. Translated: CASSSFGGAHLSYNEQFF.

The chain couples TRBV11-2 to TRBJ1-2; TRBD1 might be the D (5 bases). V lost 4 bases, J lost 4 bases, and 22 bases lay in between. The CDR3 length is 17 residues. Germline V CDR1 and CDR2: SGHAT, FQNNGV. In DNA, the CDR3 is TGTGCCAGCAGCTCCCGTCCGACAGTCACCCTTTTCTATGGCTACACCTTC. Translation: CASSSRPTVTLFYGYTF.

The chain is built from TRBV5-1 and TRBJ1-4, with unresolved D. The length of the CDR3 is 13 residues. Germline CDR1 SGHRS, CDR2 YFSETQ. The V gene lost 4 bases and the J gene lost 4 bases, with 8 bases spanning the gap. Written as DNA, the CDR3 is TGCGCCAGCAGCCTTTGGGTTAATGAAAAACTGTTTTTT. Translated, it gives CASSLWVNEKLFF. The full variable domain, its missing parts supplied by reference TRBV5-1 and TRBJ1-4, is KAGVTQTPRYLIKTRGQQVTLSCSPISGHRSVSWYQQTPGQGLQFLFEYFSETQRNKGNFPGRFSGRQFSNSRSEMNVSTLELGDSALYLCASSLWVNEKLFFGSGTQLSVL.

Comment on this clone: Its ends do not fully match the called genes, so a read error is possible. V gene TRBV5-1 combines with J gene TRBJ2-4, with no clear D. The CDR3 covers 14 residues. The germline CDR1 and CDR2 sequences are SGHRS and YFSETQ. In DNA form, the CDR3 reads TGCGCCAGTAGCTTTGGAGTAGCCAAAAACATTCAGTACTTC. This gives the protein CASSFGVAKNIQYF.

The V call is TRBV18, the J call TRBJ1-5; TRBD1 is a possible D gene (6 bases). The CDR3 extends over 13 amino acids. The V gene lost 3 bases and the J gene lost 6 bases, with 9 bases spanning the gap. Germline lookup yields CDR1 KGHSH and CDR2 LQKENI. This chain's CDR3 is CASSPAGAQPQHF. CDR3 in DNA: TGTGCCAGCTCACCGGCAGGGGCTCAGCCCCAGCATTTT.

The genes are TRBV19 and TRBJ2-7; 10 bases map to TRBD2. Germline CDR1 is LNHDA and CDR2 is SQIVND (reference sequence). J lost 3 bases, V lost 3 bases, and 2 bases had no gene match. The CDR3 runs to 14 residues. The CDR3 is CASSMASGSYEQYF. CDR3 DNA sequence: TGTGCCAGTAGTATGGCTAGCGGGAGCTACGAGCAGTACTTC.

This chain joins TRBV28 and TRBJ1-2; no firm D call. From germline, CDR1 is MDHEN and CDR2 SYDVKM. This CDR3 is 13 amino acids long. V lost 7 bases and J lost 4, with 13 bases in between. In DNA, the CDR3 is TGTGCCAGCAACTTGAGAGGGATCTATGGCTACACCTTC. Its translation is CASNLRGIYGYTF.